One sample yielded the 29 T cell receptor beta chains listed below, sequenced in a study of blood T cells in healthy people across ages. Alongside a J-beta primer mix, a sample-barcoded 5' primer served in a second PCR lasting roughly 7 to 11 cycles. One entry per CDR3 protein results from TCRdb running MiXCR on the 5' RACE reads. Altogether around 850,000 distinct CDR3 sequences are present, under 40% being singletons, with the ten largest covering roughly 13%. The material sequenced was blood. These receptors all stem from a man younger than 35 in good health.

Concerning this clonotype: A much larger clone lies a single base off, so this may be a read error. The gene calls are TRBV27 and TRBJ2-3; no firm D call. The CDR3 has 12 residues. Per germline, CDR1 MNHEY and CDR2 SMNVEV (reference sequence). Trimming cost V 6 bases and J 5 bases, with 9 bases left between them. CDR3 bases: TGTGCCAGCAGGTTCGACGGAGATACGCAGTATTTT. It encodes CASRFDGDTQYF.

CDR3 nucleotides: TGTGCCAGCAGCCAAGGAATGACAGACGGCTACACCTTC. Translated, it gives CASSQGMTDGYTF. The chain carries TRBV4-2 and TRBJ1-2, with D tentatively TRBD1 (5 bases). The CDR3 spans 13 residues. V was pared by 1 base and J by 8 bases, with 11 bases between. The germline gives CDR1 LGHNA, CDR2 YNFKEQ.

This clonotype showed up just a few times. The V and J genes are TRBV6-5 and TRBJ1-5; D is ambiguous. Looked up from germline, CDR1 is MNHEY and CDR2 is SVGAGI. This CDR3 is 14 amino acids long. Trimming left V 0 bases short and J 1 base short, with 4 bases between. The CDR3, as DNA: TGTGCCAGCAGTTACTCGAGGAGCAATCAGCCCCAGCATTTT. This gives the protein CASSYSRSNQPQHF.

This clonotype has more than one count but fewer than ten. This sequence joins TRBV4-1 and TRBJ2-1; 8 bases line up with TRBD2. Germline lookup yields CDR1 MGHRA and CDR2 YSYEKL. CDR3 length equals 15 residues. The V and J ends lost 1 base and 6 bases, in that order; junction bases with no gene match: 5. The CDR3 here is CASSQVERERNEQFF. The CDR3 DNA follows: TGCGCCAGCAGCCAAGTCGAGCGGGAGCGCAATGAGCAGTTCTTC.

A remark on this clonotype: One junction end disagrees with the germline gene, perhaps due to a read error. The chain is built from TRBV12-3 or TRBV12-4 and TRBJ2-1, with 10 bases that match TRBD2. The CDR3 runs to 16 residues. CDR3 region: CANSPPAGGPFNEQFF. CDR3 bases: TGTGCCAACAGTCCACCAGCGGGGGGGCCTTTCAATGAGCAGTTCTTC.

In the case of this clonotype: This may be a read error, as it is one base from a much larger clone. The chain couples TRBV7-2 to TRBJ2-3; TRBD2 matches at 9 bases. The CDR3 sequence is 18 residues long. CDR1 and CDR2 from the germline V gene are SGHTA and FQGNSA. This CDR3 reads CASSLTAASGASTDAQYF. CDR3 DNA sequence: TGTGCCAGCAGCTTAACTGCGGCTAGCGGGGCAAGCACAGATGCGCAGTATTTT.

This clonotype showed up many times. The chain couples TRBV5-5 to TRBJ2-1, with D tentatively TRBD1 or TRBD2 (5 bases each). This CDR3 comprises 14 residues. Per the germline V gene, CDR1 is SGHKS and CDR2 is YYEKEE (reference sequence). Trimming cost V 3 bases and J 6 bases, with 13 bases left between them. The CDR3 DNA follows: TGTGCCAGCAGCTCTAAAATGGGGGTCAATGAGCAGTTCTTC. Amino acid sequence: CASSSKMGVNEQFF.

V is TRBV7-2 and J is TRBJ1-1; TRBD1 might be the D (6 bases). Germline-derived CDR1 and CDR2 are SGHTA and FQGNSA. CDR3 size: 17 residues. Trimming took off 1 base at V and 4 bases at J, with 19 bases between the two ends. DNA of the CDR3: TGTGCCAGCAGCTTAGGGGGGGCAGGGAGCTTGGGCACTGAAGCTTTCTTT. Encoded protein: CASSLGGAGSLGTEAFF.

The CDR3 region has the DNA TGTGCCAGCAGTTACTCGGAAGGTTTCTCCTACGAGCAGTACTTC. Translated: CASSYSEGFSYEQYF. This chain joins TRBV6-5 and TRBJ2-7; D is ambiguous. Germline lookup yields CDR1 MNHEY and CDR2 SVGAGI. The CDR3 contains 15 residues. V lost 0 bases and J lost 0, with 9 bases in between.

The count of this clonotype is one. The V gene is TRBV15, the J gene TRBJ2-2, with D possibly called TRBD1 or TRBD2 (5 bases each). Germline assignment: CDR1 LNHNV and CDR2 YYDKDF (reference sequence). V was cut by 0 bases and J by 5 bases, with 13 bases left in between. The CDR3 length is 16 residues. CDR3: CATSRDRDLRTGELFF. The CDR3 DNA follows: TGTGCCACCAGCAGAGATCGGGACCTTAGGACCGGGGAGCTGTTTTTT. Drawing the rest from reference TRBV15 and TRBJ2-2, the complete variable domain is DAMVIQNPRYQVTQFGKPVTLSCSQTLNHNVMYWYQQKSSQAPKLLFHYYDKDFNNEADTPDNFQSRRPNTSFCFLDIRSPGLGDTAMYLCATSRDRDLRTGELFFGEGSRLTVL.

The rearrangement links TRBV20-1 to TRBJ2-2, with TRBD2 as a possible D gene (5 bases). The V end lost 3 bases, the J end lost 6 bases, and 11 bases lay between the germline ends. The germline CDR1 and CDR2 sequences are DFQATT and SNEGSKA (reference sequence). This CDR3 has 13 residues. CDR3 loop: CSARRTLAGELFF. DNA for the CDR3: TGCAGTGCTAGGAGGACTCTTGCCGGGGAGCTGTTTTTT.

The chain recombines TRBV12-3 or TRBV12-4 with TRBJ2-5, with TRBD1 matching over 8 bases. V lost 5 bases, J lost 11 bases, and 10 bases stayed unmatched. This CDR3 contains 13 residues. The CDR3 DNA reads as TGTGCCAGCAGTCCCGACAGGGGTAATGGTCAGTACTTC. Its translation: CASSPDRGNGQYF.

The chain couples TRBV13 to TRBJ2-5, with 10 bases identical to TRBD2. The germline V gene has CDR1 PRHDT and CDR2 FYEKMQ (reference sequence). This CDR3 contains 17 residues. J was trimmed by 3 bases and V by 5 bases; bases with no gene match: 12. CDR3: CASSPGLAQPEEETQYF. The CDR3 bases are TGTGCCAGCAGCCCGGGACTAGCGCAGCCCGAGGAAGAGACCCAGTACTTC.

The chain recombines TRBV7-2 with TRBJ2-1, with D possibly matching TRBD1 (5 bases). V was pared by 6 bases and J by 10 bases, with 19 bases between. CDR1 is SGHTA and CDR2 is FQGNSA in the germline V gene. This CDR3 is built from 14 residues. CDR3 sequence reads: CASRGWNRLGEQFF. CDR3 DNA sequence: TGTGCCAGCAGGGGGTGGAACAGGCTGGGGGAGCAGTTCTTC.

This clonotype was found many times. V gene TRBV12-3 or TRBV12-4 combines with J gene TRBJ2-3; 10 bases line up with TRBD1. The V gene end was trimmed by 5 bases and the J gene end by 2 bases; junction bases not matched to a gene: 4. The CDR3 runs 15 residues. CDR3 DNA sequence: TGTGCCAGCAGTCCAGGGACAGGGGTCACAGATACGCAGTATTTT. It is translated as CASSPGTGVTDTQYF.

This chain links TRBV6-5 with TRBJ1-1, with D uncertain. The V end lost 3 bases, the J end lost 5 bases, and 10 bases lay between the germline ends. The length of the CDR3 is 13 residues. Germline V gene lookup returns CDR1 MNHEY and CDR2 SVGAGI. This chain's CDR3 is CASSYRRGTEAFF. Here the CDR3 DNA reads TGTGCCAGCAGTTATCGCAGAGGGACTGAAGCTTTCTTT.

This clonotype was seen more than once but under ten times. The chain combines TRBV9 with TRBJ1-2; TRBD1 might be the D (5 bases). The ends were cut back, 2 bases at V and 13 bases at J, with 18 bases in the middle. CDR1 and CDR2 (germline): SGDLS, YYNGEE. CDR3 length equals 13 residues. This CDR3 is CASSVCKGCVFTF. DNA of the CDR3: TGTGCCAGCAGCGTGTGTAAGGGGTGTGTTTTCACCTTC.

The table lists this clonotype with a few counts. The J gene is TRBJ2-1, the V gene TRBV7-8; 10 bases map to TRBD1. The CDR3 is made up of 18 amino acids. Germline assignment: CDR1 SGHVS and CDR2 FQNEAQ. With 1 base clipped from V and 0 bases from J, the junction kept 6 bases outside the gene matches. CDR3 amino acids: CASSLGRQGASSYNEQFF. CDR3 bases: TGTGCCAGCAGCTTAGGGAGACAGGGGGCAAGCTCCTACAATGAGCAGTTCTTC.

The chain carries TRBV6-2 or TRBV6-3 and TRBJ1-5, with 8 nucleotides matching TRBD1. The CDR3 sequence is 16 residues long. Germline CDR1 and CDR2: MNHEY and SVGEGT. V shed 6 bases and J 2 bases; nucleotides not matched to a gene: 9. Written as DNA, the CDR3 is TGTGCCAGCAGGTACCGAGACAGGGGAGGCAATCAGCCCCAGCATTTT. Residues: CASRYRDRGGNQPQHF.

This clonotype was detected once. This chain joins TRBV10-3 and TRBJ2-4, with D possibly being TRBD1 (5 bases). The DNA matches TRBJ2-5 better at its end, which makes the J call doubtful. CDR1 is ENHRY and CDR2 is SYGVKD in the germline V gene. The CDR3 extends over 16 amino acids. The CDR3: CAISEVNRSNGETQYF. Here the CDR3 DNA reads TGTGCCATCAGTGAGGTTAACAGGAGCAACGGGGAGACCCAGTACTTC.

This chain uses TRBV10-3 with TRBJ2-3, with 8 bases matching TRBD2. V shed 11 bases and J 1 base; nucleotides not matched to a gene: 5. CDR3 length equals 13 residues. Germline V gives CDR1 ENHRY, CDR2 SYGVKD. The CDR3 is CAAGLARTDTQYF. CDR3 coding DNA: TGTGCCGCAGGACTAGCCCGCACAGATACGCAGTATTTT.

This clonotype has a handful of counts. The chain's CDR3 is CSAPPRNTDTQYF. In DNA, the CDR3 is TGCAGTGCTCCCCCCCGGAACACAGATACGCAGTATTTT. The chain has TRBV20-1 and TRBJ2-3; no definite D call. The V and J ends lost 5 bases and 2 bases respectively, with 11 bases between them. This CDR3 region has 13 residues. Per the germline V gene, CDR1 is DFQATT and CDR2 is SNEGSKA (reference sequence).

This rearrangement joins TRBV6-1 to TRBJ1-1, with D unclear. The CDR3 sequence is 13 residues long. Germline V gene data show CDR1 as MNHNS and CDR2 as SASEGT. Deletions cut 2 bases from V and 10 bases from J, with 14 bases between. Here the CDR3 reads CASSERRPQAAFF. The CDR3 DNA is TGTGCCAGCAGTGAAAGGAGGCCCCAGGCAGCTTTCTTT.

V is TRBV10-3 and J is TRBJ1-1; D is uncertain. CDR3 length: 15 amino acids. Germline V lookup: CDR1 ENHRY, CDR2 SYGVKD. Trimming shortened V by 0 bases and J by 0 bases, and 8 bases separated the two germline ends. DNA for the CDR3: TGTGCCATCAGTGAGTCTAAGAGCATGAACACTGAAGCTTTCTTT. Protein product: CAISESKSMNTEAFF.

This clonotype was counted only a few times. The rearrangement uses TRBV6-5 and TRBJ2-7; D might be TRBD2 (6 bases). This CDR3 is 15 amino acids long. Germline CDR1 MNHEY, CDR2 SVGAGI. V was pared by 6 bases and J by 3 bases, with 18 bases between. CDR3 residues: CASSLGTADYYEQYF. The CDR3 DNA reads TGTGCCAGCAGCCTTGGGACTGCCGATTACTACGAGCAGTACTTC.

A single count supports this clonotype. V gene TRBV19 combines with J gene TRBJ1-5, with a tentative D call TRBD1 (5 bases). The CDR3 has 12 amino acids. Per the germline V gene, CDR1 is LNHDA and CDR2 is SQIVND (reference sequence). The V and J ends lost 8 bases and 6 bases respectively, with 11 bases between them. The CDR3 loop reads CASRTRGQPQHF. CDR3 DNA sequence: TGTGCCAGTCGAACAAGGGGTCAGCCCCAGCATTTT.

CDR3: CASSPGAGYCGYTF. In DNA form, the CDR3 reads TGTGCCAGCAGCCCTGGAGCGGGGTACTGTGGCTACACCTTC. This chain connects TRBV9 to TRBJ1-2; no firm D call. The CDR3 has 14 residues. The V and J ends lost 4 bases and 7 bases respectively, with 17 bases between them. Germline assignment: CDR1 SGDLS and CDR2 YYNGEE.

This clonotype occurred once. V and J are TRBV20-1 and TRBJ1-5; D gene unclear. The CDR3 is 14 amino acids. The V end was cut by 5 bases, the J end by 3 bases, with 14 bases between. Germline values: CDR1 DFQATT, CDR2 SNEGSKA (reference sequence). Written as DNA, the CDR3 is TGCAGTGCTGCCGGAGGGTCGGTCAATCAGCCCCAGCATTTT. It yields the protein CSAAGGSVNQPQHF.

This clonotype was picked up many times. The chain has TRBV20-1 and TRBJ1-5; D might be TRBD1 (6 bases). The CDR3 loop spans 14 amino acids. Germline CDR1 and CDR2: DFQATT and SNEGSKA (reference sequence). Trimming stripped 3 bases from V and 4 bases from J, with 13 bases between. The CDR3 loop is CSASPGRGNQPQHF. The CDR3 DNA sequence: TGCAGTGCTAGCCCGGGCAGGGGAAATCAGCCCCAGCATTTT.